The next 28 T cell receptor beta chains were all read from a single sample in a study of monozygotic twins with inflammatory bowel disease. TCRdb re-called the 5' RACE reads, yielding one record per CDR3 amino acid sequence without DNA. This listing includes approximately 400,000 distinct CDR3 sequences. Input material: blood. The receptors derive from a human donor with ulcerative colitis or Crohn's disease, or a healthy co-twin of an affected twin (not recorded which).

V gene TRBV24-1 combines with J gene TRBJ2-1; TCRdb lists TRBD2, though no DNA is available to test this call. The CDR3 is made up of 17 amino acids. The germline V gene encodes CDR1 KGHDR and CDR2 SFDVKD. Here the CDR3 reads CATPNPKGLAGLYEQFF.

The V gene is TRBV6-6, the J gene TRBJ1-1; there is no DNA to check the TCRdb D call of TRBD1. The V gene's germline CDR1 is MNHNY and CDR2 SVGAGI (reference sequence). CDR3 length: 14 amino acids. The CDR3 here is CASWEPTGRTEAFF.

This chain connects TRBV5-1 to TRBJ2-3; TCRdb names TRBD2, which stays unverified in the absence of DNA. The CDR3 contains 18 residues. CDR1 SGHRS and CDR2 YFSETQ come from the germline V gene. CDR3 in amino acids: CASSLYASGGTRPHTQYF.

V gene TRBV3-1 combines with J gene TRBJ2-3. The CDR3 has 13 residues. Germline-derived CDR1 and CDR2 are LGHDT and YNNKEL (reference sequence). CDR3 residues: CASSHGPWDTQYF.

The rearrangement links TRBV25-1 to TRBJ2-7; TCRdb designates TRBD2, a call that cannot be tested without DNA. The CDR3 loop spans 15 amino acids. Per germline, CDR1 MGHDK and CDR2 SYGVNS. CDR3 region: CASQRTSGSSYEQYF.

This chain connects TRBV9 to TRBJ2-1; TCRdb's assignment of TRBD2 cannot be checked, as there is no DNA. The CDR3 extends over 12 amino acids. Germline CDR1 is SGDLS and CDR2 is YYNGEE. The CDR3 reads CASSVPGLVQFF. Variable domain in full (rest from reference TRBV9 and TRBJ2-1): DSGVTQTPKHLITATGQRVTLRCSPRSGDLSVYWYQQSLDQGLQFLIQYYNGEERAKGNILERFSAQQFPDLHSELNLSSLELGDSALYFCASSVPGLVQFFGPGTRLTVL.

The chain couples TRBV5-4 to TRBJ2-3; TCRdb picks TRBD2, but there is no DNA to check that call. The CDR3 length is 16 residues. In germline, CDR1 is SGHNT, CDR2 YYREEE (reference sequence). CDR3: CASSLKRGKSTDTQYF. The full variable domain, completed using reference TRBV5-4 and TRBJ2-3, is ETGVTQSPTHLIKTRGQQVTLRCSSQSGHNTVSWYQQALGQGPQFIFQYYREEENGRGNFPPRFSGLQFPNYSSELNVNALELDDSALYLCASSLKRGKSTDTQYFGPGTRLTVL.

The rearrangement links TRBV6-5 to TRBJ2-2. CDR3 size: 16 residues. Germline V CDR1 and CDR2: MNHEY, SVGAGI. The CDR3 here is CASSSRMGTNTGELFF.

This sequence joins TRBV7-2 and TRBJ1-6; TCRdb lists TRBD1, though no DNA is available to test this call. CDR3 length: 14 residues. Germline values: CDR1 SGHTA, CDR2 FQGNSA. This CDR3 is CASSLIGDNSPLHF. The entire variable domain, with the rest obtained from reference TRBV7-2 and TRBJ1-6, is as follows: GAGVSQSPSNKVTEKGKDVELRCDPISGHTALYWYRQSLGQGLEFLIYFQGNSAPDKSGLPSDRFSAERTGGSVSTLTIQRTQQEDSAVYLCASSLIGDNSPLHFGNGTRLTVT.

This chain joins TRBV7-2 and TRBJ1-3. The CDR3 totals 13 residues. CDR1 and CDR2 (germline): SGHTA, FQGNSA. The CDR3: CASAQASGNTIYF.

The chain joins TRBV28 to TRBJ1-4; the TRBD1 assignment by TCRdb is unverifiable without DNA. The CDR3 runs 17 residues. Germline CDR1 MDHEN, CDR2 SYDVKM. The CDR3 sequence: CASSPFWTGWANEKLFF.

J is TRBJ2-5 and V is TRBV20-1. Germline assignment: CDR1 DFQATT and CDR2 SNEGSKA (reference sequence). The CDR3 is made up of 14 amino acids. The CDR3 loop is CSARDPSNRETQYF.

The CDR3 here is CASRPQGLGQPQHF. The chain carries TRBV6-2 or TRBV6-3 and TRBJ1-5; TCRdb indicates TRBD1, and absent DNA this call remains unverified. This CDR3 comprises 14 residues. CDR1 MNHEY and CDR2 SVGEGT come from the germline V gene.

J is TRBJ2-7 and V is TRBV12-3 or TRBV12-4; TCRdb names TRBD1, which stays unverified in the absence of DNA. This CDR3 is 14 amino acids long. CDR3 sequence reads: CASSPGQNSYEQYF.

J is TRBJ2-2 and V is TRBV5-1; TCRdb's D call of TRBD1 is untestable without DNA. CDR1 and CDR2 from the germline V gene are SGHRS and YFSETQ. This CDR3 region has 16 residues. This chain's CDR3 is CASSLPGGLDTGELFF. The complete variable domain, with remaining parts taken from reference TRBV5-1 and TRBJ2-2, reads KAGVTQTPRYLIKTRGQQVTLSCSPISGHRSVSWYQQTPGQGLQFLFEYFSETQRNKGNFPGRFSGRQFSNSRSEMNVSTLELGDSALYLCASSLPGGLDTGELFFGEGSRLTVL.

The chain combines TRBV2 with TRBJ1-5. The CDR3 contains 16 residues. The germline V gene has CDR1 SNHLY and CDR2 FYNNEI. This chain's CDR3 is CASSEFAAGLGQPQHF.

The rearrangement joins TRBV30 to TRBJ2-1; the TCRdb D gene call, TRBD2, has no DNA to confirm it. Germline-derived CDR1 and CDR2 are GTSNPN and SVGIG (reference sequence). This CDR3 spans 16 amino acids. CDR3 region: CAWSTQTSGGASEQFF.

J is TRBJ1-1 and V is TRBV20-1; the TCRdb D gene call, TRBD1, has no DNA to confirm it. The CDR3 runs to 13 residues. Germline V gene lookup returns CDR1 DFQATT and CDR2 SNEGSKA (reference sequence). The CDR3 protein is CSAEGQGATEAFF.

The gene calls are TRBV7-3 and TRBJ2-2. This CDR3 is 15 amino acids long. Germline V gene sequence: CDR1 SGHTA, CDR2 FQGTGA. The CDR3 region is CASSLIGADTGELFF.

The J gene is TRBJ1-5, the V gene TRBV12-3 or TRBV12-4; the TCRdb D gene call, TRBD1, has no DNA to confirm it. The CDR3 length is 14 residues. CDR3 loop: CASNHRGIREPQHF.

The V and J genes are TRBV29-1 and TRBJ2-3. In germline, CDR1 is SQVTM, CDR2 ANQGSEA. CDR3 length: 13 residues. The CDR3: CSVGLSTTDTQYF.

This sequence joins TRBV30 and TRBJ2-3; there is no DNA to check the TCRdb D call of TRBD2. The CDR3 has 15 amino acids. CDR1 is GTSNPN, CDR2 SVGIG, per germline (reference sequence). CDR3 residues: CAWRPGLAETDTQYF.

The chain has TRBV5-5 and TRBJ2-3; TCRdb's D gene call, TRBD2, goes unchecked for lack of DNA. The germline V gene has CDR1 SGHKS and CDR2 YYEKEE (reference sequence). This CDR3 is 14 amino acids long. This chain's CDR3 is CASSLDGRGDTQYF.

This chain links TRBV5-1 with TRBJ2-1. The CDR3 contains 13 residues. CDR1 is SGHRS, CDR2 YFSETQ, per germline. The CDR3 is CASSLVSGYEQFF.

The gene calls are TRBV4-2 and TRBJ2-1. Germline CDR1 is LGHNA and CDR2 is YNFKEQ. The CDR3 contains 16 residues. CDR3 sequence reads: CASSPRQVHAFNEQFF.

This sequence joins TRBV4-3 and TRBJ2-1; TCRdb gives TRBD2 as the D gene, but with no DNA this cannot be confirmed. Germline V gene sequence: CDR1 LGHNA, CDR2 YSLEER. CDR3 length equals 18 residues. The chain's CDR3 is CASSQFDSLAQLGNEQFF.

The gene calls are TRBV10-3 and TRBJ2-2; the D call of TRBD2 rests on TCRdb alone, since no DNA is present to check it. The CDR3 contains 14 residues. Germline loops: CDR1 ENHRY, CDR2 SYGVKD. The CDR3 loop is CAISERETVGELFF.

This rearrangement joins TRBV30 to TRBJ1-5. There are 15 residues in the CDR3. Germline CDR1 GTSNPN, CDR2 SVGIG (reference sequence). CDR3 region: CAWSVHSRYFQPQHF.